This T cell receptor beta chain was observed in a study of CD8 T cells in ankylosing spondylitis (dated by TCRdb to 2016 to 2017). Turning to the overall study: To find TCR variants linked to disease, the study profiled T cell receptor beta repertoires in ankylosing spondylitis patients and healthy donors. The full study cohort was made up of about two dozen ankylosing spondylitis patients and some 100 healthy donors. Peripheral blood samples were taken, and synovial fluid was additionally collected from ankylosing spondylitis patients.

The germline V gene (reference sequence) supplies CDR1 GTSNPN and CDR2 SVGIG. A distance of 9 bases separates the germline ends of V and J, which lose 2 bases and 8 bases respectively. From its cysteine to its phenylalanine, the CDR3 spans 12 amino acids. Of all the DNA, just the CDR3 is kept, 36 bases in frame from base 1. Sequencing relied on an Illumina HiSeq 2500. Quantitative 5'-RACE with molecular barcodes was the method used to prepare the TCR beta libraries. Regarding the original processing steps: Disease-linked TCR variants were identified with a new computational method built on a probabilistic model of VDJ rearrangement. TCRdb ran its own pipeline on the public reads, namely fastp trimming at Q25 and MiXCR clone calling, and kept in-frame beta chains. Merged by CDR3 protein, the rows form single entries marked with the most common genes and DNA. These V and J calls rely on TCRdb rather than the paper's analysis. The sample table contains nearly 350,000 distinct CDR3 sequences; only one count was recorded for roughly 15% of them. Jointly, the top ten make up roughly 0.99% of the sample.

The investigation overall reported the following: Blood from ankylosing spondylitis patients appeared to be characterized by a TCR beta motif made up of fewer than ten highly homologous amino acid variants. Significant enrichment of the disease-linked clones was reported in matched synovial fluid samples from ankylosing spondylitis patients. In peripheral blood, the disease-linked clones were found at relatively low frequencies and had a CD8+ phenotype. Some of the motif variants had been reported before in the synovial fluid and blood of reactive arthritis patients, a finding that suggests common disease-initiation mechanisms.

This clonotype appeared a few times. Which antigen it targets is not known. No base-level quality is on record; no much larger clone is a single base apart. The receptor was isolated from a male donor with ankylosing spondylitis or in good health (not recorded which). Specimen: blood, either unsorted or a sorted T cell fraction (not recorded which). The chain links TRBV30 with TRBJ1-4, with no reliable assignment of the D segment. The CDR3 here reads CAWSLVREKLFF. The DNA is TGTGCCTGGAGTTTAGTCCGAGAAAAACTGTTTTTT.